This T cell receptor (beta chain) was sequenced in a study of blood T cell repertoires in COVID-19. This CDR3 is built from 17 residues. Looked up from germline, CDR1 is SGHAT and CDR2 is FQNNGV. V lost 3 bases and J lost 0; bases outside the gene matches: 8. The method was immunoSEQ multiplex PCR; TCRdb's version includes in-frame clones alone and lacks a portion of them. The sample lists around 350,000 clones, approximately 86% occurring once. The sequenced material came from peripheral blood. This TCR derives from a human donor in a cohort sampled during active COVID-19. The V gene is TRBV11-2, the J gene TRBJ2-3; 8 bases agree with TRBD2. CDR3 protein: CASSFWIAGGSTDTQYF. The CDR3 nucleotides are TGTGCCAGCAGCTTTTGGATTGCGGGGGGCAGCACAGATACGCAGTATTTT. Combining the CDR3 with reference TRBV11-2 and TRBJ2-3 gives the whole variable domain EAGVAQSPRYKIIEKRQSVAFWCNPISGHATLYWYQQILGQGPKLLIQFQNNGVVDDSQLPKDRFSAERLKGVDSTLKIQPAKLEDSAVYLCASSFWIAGGSTDTQYFGPGTRLTVL.